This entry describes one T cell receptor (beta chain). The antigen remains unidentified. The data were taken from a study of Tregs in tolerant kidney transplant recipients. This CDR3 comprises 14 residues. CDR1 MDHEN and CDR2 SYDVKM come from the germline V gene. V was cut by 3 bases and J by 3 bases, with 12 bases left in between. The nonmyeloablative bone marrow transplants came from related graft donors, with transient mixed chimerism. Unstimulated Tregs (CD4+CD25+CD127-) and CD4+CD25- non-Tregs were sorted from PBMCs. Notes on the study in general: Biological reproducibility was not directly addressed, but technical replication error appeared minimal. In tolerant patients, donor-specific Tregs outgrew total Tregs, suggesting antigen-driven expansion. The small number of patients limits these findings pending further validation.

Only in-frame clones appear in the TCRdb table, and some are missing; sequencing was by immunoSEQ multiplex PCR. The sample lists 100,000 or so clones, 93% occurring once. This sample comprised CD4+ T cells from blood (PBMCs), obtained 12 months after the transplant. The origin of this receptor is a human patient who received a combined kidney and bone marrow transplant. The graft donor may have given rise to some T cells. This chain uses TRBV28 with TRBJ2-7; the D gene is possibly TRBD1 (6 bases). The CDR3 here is CASSLPGHLYEQYF. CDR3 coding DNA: TGTGCCAGCAGTTTGCCGGGACACCTCTACGAGCAGTACTTC.